Shown below are 22 T cell receptor beta chains from a single sample sequenced in a study of radiation and T cells in renal cell carcinoma. Produced via immunoSEQ multiplex PCR; TCRdb's table is partial and in-frame only. The repertoire holds under 200,000 clones, with 88% as singletons. Time point denoted: blood 4 weeks post-SBRT, at nephrectomy. Treatment indicated: 15 Gy SBRT to primary tumor, nephrectomy 4 weeks later. The sample was blood, taken from a patient whose treatment included radiotherapy and nephrectomy. These receptors all stem from a woman between 45 and 60 years old with renal cell carcinoma.

This chain connects TRBV5-1 to TRBJ1-6; no definite D call. Trimming removed 4 bases at V and 11 bases at J, with 16 bases between. The V gene's germline CDR1 is SGHRS and CDR2 YFSETQ. The CDR3 is 14 residues long. This CDR3 is CASSPDGRSTPLHF. The CDR3 DNA sequence: TGCGCCAGCAGCCCTGACGGGAGGTCTACACCCCTCCACTTT.

The genes are TRBV6-1 and TRBJ1-1; a weak D match, TRBD1 (6 bases). This CDR3 comprises 13 residues. Germline CDR1 and CDR2: MNHNS and SASEGT. With 10 bases removed from V and 0 bases from J, the gap between germline ends came to 12 bases. The CDR3 sequence: CATRTDMNTEAFF. CDR3 sequence (DNA): TGTGCCACCCGGACAGACATGAACACTGAAGCTTTCTTT.

The CDR3 spells CSVASGGAGQPQHF. CDR3 DNA sequence: TGCAGCGTCGCCTCAGGGGGGGCGGGGCAGCCCCAGCATTTT. This chain links TRBV29-1 with TRBJ1-5, with TRBD1 identical over 7 bases. The germline gives CDR1 SQVTM, CDR2 ANQGSEA. This CDR3 contains 14 residues. J lost 7 bases, V lost 6 bases, and 12 bases had no gene match.

This clone was observed a handful of times. The chain is built from TRBV5-1 and TRBJ1-1; the match to TRBD1 covers 7 bases. V lost 3 bases, J lost 1 base, and 3 bases stayed unmatched. The CDR3 runs 14 residues. Germline CDR1 is SGHRS and CDR2 is YFSETQ. This CDR3 is CASSSGQENTEAFF. The CDR3 coding sequence is TGCGCCAGCAGCTCCGGACAGGAGAACACTGAAGCTTTCTTT.

The chain combines TRBV9 with TRBJ2-3; 15 positions agree with TRBD2. The CDR3 is made up of 19 amino acids. The V and J ends lost 2 bases and 1 base, in that order; junction bases with no gene match: 8. CDR1 is SGDLS, CDR2 YYNGEE, per germline. The DNA of the CDR3 is TGTGCCAGCAGCGTGGGACTAGCGGGGGGCCTTATGGGCACAGATACGCAGTATTTT. Its translation: CASSVGLAGGLMGTDTQYF.

The chain joins TRBV2 to TRBJ2-4; D may be TRBD2 (6 bases). Trimming took off 4 bases at V and 0 bases at J, with 7 bases between the two ends. The length of the CDR3 is 14 residues. Germline V gene data show CDR1 as SNHLY and CDR2 as FYNNEI. DNA of the CDR3: TGTGCCAGCAGTGTGGGGGGAGCCAAAAACATTCAGTACTTC. Amino acid sequence: CASSVGGAKNIQYF.

This CDR3 is CASSEQGSSYEQYF. Here the CDR3 DNA reads TGTGCCAGCAGTGAACAGGGAAGCTCCTACGAGCAGTACTTC. This sequence joins TRBV2 and TRBJ2-7; D is perhaps TRBD1 (5 bases). This CDR3 is built from 14 residues. Germline V gene data show CDR1 as SNHLY and CDR2 as FYNNEI. Deletions cut 2 bases from V and 0 bases from J, with 8 bases between.

As for this clone: Other DNA sequences in this sample translate to the same CDR3. The chain uses TRBV5-1 and TRBJ1-1; 8 positions agree with TRBD1. CDR3 length equals 14 residues. Losses at the gene ends were 4 bases for V and 1 base for J; bases not matched to a gene: 3. Germline V gene sequence: CDR1 SGHRS, CDR2 YFSETQ. CDR3 in DNA: TGCGCCAGCAGCAGCGGGACAGGGAACACTGAAGCTTTCTTT. It specifies CASSSGTGNTEAFF.

This clone was found once. The same CDR3 also results from other DNA sequences found in this sample. V usage is TRBV19 and J usage is TRBJ1-6; D unclear. Trimming stripped 3 bases from V and 0 bases from J, with 6 bases between. Germline CDR1 reads LNHDA; CDR2 reads SQIVND (reference sequence). The CDR3 runs to 15 residues. CDR3 sequence (DNA): TGTGCCAGTAGTATCGGAAGCTCCTATAATTCACCCCTCCACTTT. It codes for CASSIGSSYNSPLHF.

This clone has more than one count but fewer than ten. The chain links TRBV18 to TRBJ1-1; no definite D call. This CDR3 has 17 residues. Germline CDR1 is KGHSH and CDR2 is LQKENI. V was pared by 2 bases and J by 0 bases, with 16 bases between. The CDR3 protein is CASSPSLRRNMNTEAFF. The CDR3 coding sequence is TGTGCCAGCTCACCATCCTTAAGAAGAAACATGAACACTGAAGCTTTCTTT.

The chain is built from TRBV7-9 and TRBJ1-4, with D perhaps matching TRBD1 (5 bases). Germline loops: CDR1 SEHNR, CDR2 FQNEAQ (reference sequence). CDR3 length equals 14 residues. Trimming cost V 8 bases and J 3 bases, with 13 bases left between them. CDR3: CASASGLANEKLFF. As DNA, the CDR3 is TGTGCCAGCGCCTCAGGGTTGGCTAATGAAAAACTGTTTTTT.

The chain is built from TRBV5-6 and TRBJ1-4, with D uncertain. Per the germline V gene, CDR1 is SGHDT and CDR2 is YYEEEE. With 3 bases removed from V and 0 bases from J, the gap between germline ends came to 18 bases. The CDR3 runs 18 residues. CDR3 sequence: CASSSEDWGVATNEKLFF. CDR3 nucleotide sequence: TGTGCCAGCAGCTCCGAAGATTGGGGAGTTGCAACTAATGAAAAACTGTTTTTT.

CDR3 sequence (DNA): TGTGCCAGTAGTATGACCGGGAGCTACGAGCAGTACTTC. This codes for CASSMTGSYEQYF. The chain uses TRBV19 and TRBJ2-7; D perhaps matches TRBD2 (6 bases). The germline V and J ends were trimmed by 3 bases and 3 bases, with 9 bases remaining between them. The CDR3 loop spans 13 amino acids. CDR1 LNHDA and CDR2 SQIVND come from the germline V gene (reference sequence). Based on the CDR3 plus reference TRBV19 and TRBJ2-7, the full variable domain is DGGITQSPKYLFRKEGQNVTLSCEQNLNHDAMYWYRQDPGQGLRLIYYSQIVNDFQKGDIAEGYSVSREKKESFPLTVTSAQKNPTAFYLCASSMTGSYEQYFGPGTRLTVT.

V is TRBV6-1 and J is TRBJ1-1; D is unresolved. The V gene lost 2 bases and the J gene lost 1 base, with 11 bases spanning the gap. Germline lookup yields CDR1 MNHNS and CDR2 SASEGT. This CDR3 is 15 amino acids long. CDR3 protein: CASSEMEARNTEAFF. In DNA form, the CDR3 reads TGTGCCAGCAGTGAAATGGAGGCCCGGAACACTGAAGCTTTCTTT.

V gene TRBV7-9 combines with J gene TRBJ1-1, with TRBD1 matching 11 bases. Germline V gene lookup returns CDR1 SEHNR and CDR2 FQNEAQ (reference sequence). V trimming: 4 bases; J trimming: 1 base; junction bases outside the gene matches: 11. The CDR3 loop spans 18 amino acids. CDR3 loop: CASSSGTGGPGKNTEAFF. CDR3 coding DNA: TGTGCCAGCAGCTCGGGGACAGGGGGTCCCGGAAAGAACACTGAAGCTTTCTTT. Full variable domain (rest looked up from reference TRBV7-9 and TRBJ1-1): DTGVSQNPRHKITKRGQNVTFRCDPISEHNRLYWYRQTLGQGPEFLTYFQNEAQLEKSRLLSDRFSAERPKGSFSTLEIQRTEQGDSAMYLCASSSGTGGPGKNTEAFFGQGTRLTVV.

V is TRBV6-6 and J is TRBJ1-2, with no clear D. Trimming took 6 bases from V and 2 from J, leaving 16 bases between them. Per germline, CDR1 MNHNY and CDR2 SVGAGI (reference sequence). This CDR3 has 15 amino acids. CDR3 nucleotides: TGTGCCAGCAGCCTTCTATCTGACCTAAACTATGGCTACACCTTC. Residues: CASSLLSDLNYGYTF.

V is TRBV5-1 and J is TRBJ2-3, with D perhaps TRBD1 (5 bases). This CDR3 comprises 13 residues. V was trimmed by 0 bases and J by 3 bases, leaving 5 bases between them. The V gene's germline CDR1 is SGHRS and CDR2 YFSETQ. DNA for the CDR3: TGCGCCAGCAGCTTGGGGACAACAGATACGCAGTATTTT. Amino acids: CASSLGTTDTQYF.

This clone appeared a single time. V is TRBV18 and J is TRBJ1-2, with D possibly being TRBD1 (5 bases). In germline, CDR1 is KGHSH, CDR2 LQKENI. This CDR3 contains 12 residues. The germline V and J ends were trimmed by 3 bases and 8 bases, with 10 bases remaining between them. CDR3 bases: TGTGCCAGCTCACCGGGGGTTGGCGGCTACACCTTC. Translating it yields CASSPGVGGYTF.

This clone has just a few counts. V gene TRBV6-5 combines with J gene TRBJ1-6, with a weak D call TRBD1 (5 bases). The V gene's germline CDR1 is MNHEY and CDR2 SVGAGI. Trimming took off 0 bases at V and 9 bases at J, with 12 bases between the two ends. The CDR3 is made up of 15 amino acids. For the CDR3, the DNA is TGTGCCAGCAGTTACTCGGGACCGGGCGGTTCACCCCTCCACTTT. It specifies CASSYSGPGGSPLHF.

The chain combines TRBV5-1 with TRBJ1-6; 7 bases are a match to TRBD1. V shed 0 bases, J shed 4 bases, and the junction held 1 base outside the gene matches. The CDR3 extends over 15 amino acids. CDR1 and CDR2 from the germline V gene are SGHRS and YFSETQ. The CDR3 region has the DNA TGCGCCAGCAGCTTGGAGGGACAGTATAATTCACCCCTCCACTTT. Protein product: CASSLEGQYNSPLHF.

This chain links TRBV7-2 with TRBJ2-7, with D perhaps matching TRBD1 or TRBD2 (5 bases each). The V gene lost 5 bases and the J gene lost 3 bases, with 20 bases spanning the gap. The CDR3 length is 16 residues. CDR1 SGHTA and CDR2 FQGNSA come from the germline V gene. CDR3 sequence (DNA): TGTGCCAGCAGCCCGAGATGGGACGTAACTTACTACGAGCAGTACTTC. This sequence encodes CASSPRWDVTYYEQYF.

The chain carries TRBV6-5 and TRBJ2-3; D is possibly TRBD2 (7 bases). This CDR3 has 16 residues. Germline loops: CDR1 MNHEY, CDR2 SVGAGI. The V end lost 2 bases, the J end lost 2 bases, and 14 bases lay between the germline ends. Here the CDR3 reads CASSYEAGAYTDTQYF. CDR3 in DNA: TGTGCCAGCAGTTACGAGGCGGGGGCGTACACAGATACGCAGTATTTT.